The present T cell receptor beta chain was sequenced within a study of beta chain features in type 1 diabetes. Study in general: Summed over all samples, the examined sorted cells came to some 99 million.

This clone has only a few counts. Its antigen is unknown. The CDR3 is made up of 13 amino acids. The V segment lost 6 bases and the J segment 1 base; nucleotides outside the gene matches: 2. CDR1 and CDR2 from the germline V gene are SEHNR and FQNEAQ (reference sequence). Without exception, sorted populations had purity beyond 95%. Expressed TCRB transcripts were sequenced, since all the RNA that had been isolated was reverse transcribed. Clones were read by immunoSEQ multiplex PCR, and TCRdb kept only the in-frame ones, dropping some. Of more than 300,000 clones in the sample, 8% were seen once. Regarding the study as a whole: Possible PCR preference for shorter templates applied equally to patients and controls.

The clonotype originates from a young woman in good health. The genes are TRBV7-9 and TRBJ1-2; 7 bases line up with TRBD1. Sequenced input: central memory CD4+ T cells from blood. CDR3 sequence (DNA): TGTGCCAGCAGGGACAGGAGTAACTATGGCTACACCTTC. Its translation is CASRDRSNYGYTF.